The next 17 T cell receptor beta chains were all read from a single sample in a study of cytomegalovirus exposure and HLA in healthy donors. PCR used 60 Vbeta primers and 13 Jbeta primers. The repertoire was sequenced with immunoSEQ multiplex PCR; TCRdb's copy has only in-frame clones and lacks some. The table has 180,000 or so clones, 82% seen once. Sequenced material: PBMCs. These receptors were taken from a boy aged 2 to 10 in good health and CMV-seronegative.

The CDR3 DNA reads as TGTGCCAGCAGTTACTCGTACAGGGGGCCATCACCCCTCCACTTT. Its translation: CASSYSYRGPSPLHF. This chain uses TRBV6-5 with TRBJ1-6; 9 positions match TRBD1. Germline V gene sequence: CDR1 MNHEY, CDR2 SVGAGI. The CDR3 totals 15 residues. V shed 0 bases and J 10 bases; nucleotides not matched to a gene: 4.

CDR3 bases: TGCGCCAGCAGCTTTAGGGGGCCACAAGAGACCCAGTACTTC. This translates into CASSFRGPQETQYF. The chain links TRBV5-1 to TRBJ2-5; 7 bases agree with TRBD1. The length of the CDR3 is 14 residues. Trimming cost V 2 bases and J 2 bases; bases outside gene matches: 3. CDR1 and CDR2 from the germline V gene are SGHRS and YFSETQ. The entire variable domain, with the rest obtained from reference TRBV5-1 and TRBJ2-5, is as follows: KAGVTQTPRYLIKTRGQQVTLSCSPISGHRSVSWYQQTPGQGLQFLFEYFSETQRNKGNFPGRFSGRQFSNSRSEMNVSTLELGDSALYLCASSFRGPQETQYFGPGTRLLVL.

The chain is built from TRBV6-5 and TRBJ1-1, with D unresolved. The germline gives CDR1 MNHEY, CDR2 SVGAGI. Trimming removed 2 bases at V and 0 bases at J, with 4 bases between. This CDR3 has 13 amino acids. CDR3 sequence (DNA): TGTGCCAGCAGTTACCGGTTGAACACTGAAGCTTTCTTT. Protein: CASSYRLNTEAFF.

This clone was counted a few times. The gene calls are TRBV11-3 and TRBJ2-1, with TRBD1 identical over 10 bases. V shed 5 bases and J 5 bases; nucleotides not matched to a gene: 6. The germline V gene encodes CDR1 SGHNT and CDR2 YENEEA. CDR3 length equals 15 residues. Here the CDR3 reads CASSRQGAWNNEQFF. Written as DNA, the CDR3 is TGTGCCAGCAGCCGACAGGGGGCCTGGAACAATGAGCAGTTCTTC.

This clone was seen once. This rearrangement joins TRBV19 to TRBJ2-2, with D possibly TRBD1 on 5 matching bases. The CDR3 is 14 amino acids. V was cut by 3 bases and J by 4 bases, with 9 bases left in between. Germline CDR1 and CDR2: LNHDA and SQIVND (reference sequence). This CDR3 is CASSMRQGTGELFF. DNA of the CDR3: TGTGCCAGTAGTATGAGGCAGGGCACCGGGGAGCTGTTTTTT.

This chain uses TRBV5-6 with TRBJ2-4; D gene unclear. Germline V lookup: CDR1 SGHDT, CDR2 YYEEEE. V was cut by 0 bases and J by 2 bases, with 6 bases left in between. CDR3 length: 14 amino acids. CDR3 nucleotide sequence: TGTGCCAGCAGCTTGGACAGTACCAAAAACATTCAGTACTTC. It codes for CASSLDSTKNIQYF.

The chain carries TRBV27 and TRBJ2-5, with TRBD1 as a possible D gene (6 bases). The germline V gene encodes CDR1 MNHEY and CDR2 SMNVEV (reference sequence). The CDR3 extends over 16 amino acids. Trimming took 0 bases from V and 1 from J, leaving 12 bases between them. For the CDR3, the DNA is TGTGCCAGCAGTTTATCGTGGGGGCGGCGCCAAGAGACCCAGTACTTC. It yields the protein CASSLSWGRRQETQYF.

This rearrangement joins TRBV19 to TRBJ1-5; 9 nucleotides agree with TRBD1. In germline, CDR1 is LNHDA, CDR2 SQIVND (reference sequence). The CDR3 extends over 15 amino acids. Germline trimming cut 4 bases from V and 5 bases from J; bases unmatched to any gene: 6. DNA of the CDR3: TGTGCCAGTAGTAACCTCGGACAGGGGTATCAGCCCCAGCATTTT. The encoded protein is CASSNLGQGYQPQHF. The variable domain in full, completed from reference TRBV19 and TRBJ1-5, reads DGGITQSPKYLFRKEGQNVTLSCEQNLNHDAMYWYRQDPGQGLRLIYYSQIVNDFQKGDIAEGYSVSREKKESFPLTVTSAQKNPTAFYLCASSNLGQGYQPQHFGDGTRLSIL.

V usage is TRBV7-9 and J usage is TRBJ2-7, with 7 bases matching TRBD2. Losses at the gene ends were 0 bases for V and 2 bases for J; bases not matched to a gene: 4. Germline assignment: CDR1 SEHNR and CDR2 FQNEAQ (reference sequence). The CDR3 spans 15 residues. Here the CDR3 DNA reads TGTGCCAGCAGCTTAGCGGGGGGGTCCGCCTACGAGCAGTACTTC. Protein: CASSLAGGSAYEQYF.

To note about this clone: An end of the junction differs from the germline gene, which may be a read error. CDR3 DNA: TGTGCCAGCCGCCCCAGGGGAATGAACTCCGGGGAGCTGTTTTTT. It translates to CASRPRGMNSGELFF. The chain recombines TRBV28 with TRBJ2-2, with D perhaps matching TRBD1 (6 bases). CDR1 is MDHEN, CDR2 SYDVKM, per germline. CDR3 length: 15 amino acids.

The rearrangement links TRBV7-9 to TRBJ2-5, with TRBD1 as a possible D gene (7 bases). This CDR3 comprises 15 residues. Between the trimmed V and J ends, which lost 3 bases and 5 bases, there was a span of 16 bases. Germline assignment: CDR1 SEHNR and CDR2 FQNEAQ (reference sequence). DNA for the CDR3: TGTGCCAGCAGCTTGAGGCAGGGGGGAGCCGAGACCCAGTACTTC. Protein sequence: CASSLRQGGAETQYF.

This clone has only one observation. V usage is TRBV6-5 and J usage is TRBJ1-2; D possibly corresponds to TRBD1 (5 bases). Trimming took off 7 bases at V and 4 bases at J, with 10 bases between the two ends. The CDR3 spans 12 residues. Germline V gene data show CDR1 as MNHEY and CDR2 as SVGAGI. The chain's CDR3 is CASTQGAYGYTF. The CDR3 DNA is TGTGCCAGCACCCAGGGTGCCTATGGCTACACCTTC.

This clone was observed a handful of times. The chain uses TRBV7-8 and TRBJ2-7; perhaps TRBD1 as D (6 bases). The ends were cut back, 2 bases at V and 7 bases at J, with 12 bases in the middle. The CDR3 length is 13 residues. Germline V CDR1 and CDR2: SGHVS, FQNEAQ. The CDR3 bases are TGTGCCAGCAGCTTACGCAGGGGTGGTGAGCAGTACTTC. This translates into CASSLRRGGEQYF.

V gene TRBV7-3 combines with J gene TRBJ2-5; D is perhaps TRBD1 (5 bases). The V gene lost 6 bases and the J gene lost 2 bases, with 10 bases spanning the gap. Germline CDR1 and CDR2: SGHTA and FQGTGA. This CDR3 comprises 13 residues. CDR3 DNA: TGTGCCAGCAGTCTTGACAGACAAGAGACCCAGTACTTC. It translates to CASSLDRQETQYF.

J is TRBJ1-5 and V is TRBV19; 8 bases match TRBD1. The germline V gene encodes CDR1 LNHDA and CDR2 SQIVND (reference sequence). The CDR3 consists of 13 residues. Trimming cost V 5 bases and J 4 bases; bases outside gene matches: 1. Here the CDR3 DNA reads TGTGCCAGTAGTGACAGGGGAAATCAGCCCCAGCATTTT. Amino acid sequence: CASSDRGNQPQHF.

This rearrangement joins TRBV9 to TRBJ1-1, with D uncertain. The CDR3 contains 14 residues. V was clipped by 0 bases and J by 2 bases, with 8 bases between them. The germline gives CDR1 SGDLS, CDR2 YYNGEE. CDR3 DNA sequence: TGTGCCAGCAGCGTAGGGGCCCAAAACACTGAAGCTTTCTTT. It specifies CASSVGAQNTEAFF. The complete variable domain, with remaining parts taken from reference TRBV9 and TRBJ1-1, reads DSGVTQTPKHLITATGQRVTLRCSPRSGDLSVYWYQQSLDQGLQFLIQYYNGEERAKGNILERFSAQQFPDLHSELNLSSLELGDSALYFCASSVGAQNTEAFFGQGTRLTVV.

The V call is TRBV2, the J call TRBJ1-5; D unclear. The germline V gene has CDR1 SNHLY and CDR2 FYNNEI. V lost 4 bases to trimming and J lost 0 bases, with 4 bases between them. The CDR3 is 13 residues long. This CDR3 is CASSVYSNQPQHF. In DNA form, the CDR3 reads TGTGCCAGCAGTGTATATAGCAATCAGCCCCAGCATTTT.